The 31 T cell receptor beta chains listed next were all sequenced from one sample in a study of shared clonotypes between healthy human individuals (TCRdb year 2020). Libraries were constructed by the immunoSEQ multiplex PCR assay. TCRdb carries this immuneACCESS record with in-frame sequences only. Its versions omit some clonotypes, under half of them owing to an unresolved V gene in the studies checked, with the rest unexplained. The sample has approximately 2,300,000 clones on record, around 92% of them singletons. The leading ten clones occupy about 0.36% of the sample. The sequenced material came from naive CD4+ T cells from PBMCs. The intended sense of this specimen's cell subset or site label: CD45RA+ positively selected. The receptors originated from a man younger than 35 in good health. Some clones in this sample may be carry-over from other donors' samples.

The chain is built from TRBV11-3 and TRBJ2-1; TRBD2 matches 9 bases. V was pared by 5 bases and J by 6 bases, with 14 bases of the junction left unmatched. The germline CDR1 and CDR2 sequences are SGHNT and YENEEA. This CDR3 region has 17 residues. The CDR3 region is CASSHPRLAGESNEQFF. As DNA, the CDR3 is TGTGCCAGCAGCCACCCAAGATTAGCGGGAGAAAGCAATGAGCAGTTCTTC.

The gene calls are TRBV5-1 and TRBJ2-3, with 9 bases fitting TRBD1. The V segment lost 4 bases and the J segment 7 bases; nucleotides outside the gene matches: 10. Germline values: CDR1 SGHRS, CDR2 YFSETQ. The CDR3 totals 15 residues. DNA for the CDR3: TGCGCCAGCAGCGACCCCGGGACAGGGCTGAATACGCAGTATTTT. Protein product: CASSDPGTGLNTQYF. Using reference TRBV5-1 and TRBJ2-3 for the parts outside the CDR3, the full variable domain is KAGVTQTPRYLIKTRGQQVTLSCSPISGHRSVSWYQQTPGQGLQFLFEYFSETQRNKGNFPGRFSGRQFSNSRSEMNVSTLELGDSALYLCASSDPGTGLNTQYFGPGTRLTVL.

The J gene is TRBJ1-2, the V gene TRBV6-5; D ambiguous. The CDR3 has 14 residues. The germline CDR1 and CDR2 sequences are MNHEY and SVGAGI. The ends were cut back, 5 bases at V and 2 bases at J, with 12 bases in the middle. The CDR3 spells CASSAYFGNYGYTF. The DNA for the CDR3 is TGTGCCAGCAGTGCCTATTTCGGAAACTATGGCTACACCTTC.

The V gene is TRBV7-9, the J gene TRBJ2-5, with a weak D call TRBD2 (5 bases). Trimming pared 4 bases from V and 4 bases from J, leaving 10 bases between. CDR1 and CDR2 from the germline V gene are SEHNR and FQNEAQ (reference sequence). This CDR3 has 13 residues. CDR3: CASSSWTRETQYF. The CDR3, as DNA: TGTGCCAGCAGCTCCTGGACTCGAGAGACCCAGTACTTC.

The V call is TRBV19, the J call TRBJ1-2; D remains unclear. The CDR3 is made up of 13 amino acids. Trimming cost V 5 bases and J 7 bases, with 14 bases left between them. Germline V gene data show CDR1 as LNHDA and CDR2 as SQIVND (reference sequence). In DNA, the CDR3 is TGTGCCAGTAGTTGGGAGGTGGGTGCTGGCTACACCTTC. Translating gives CASSWEVGAGYTF.

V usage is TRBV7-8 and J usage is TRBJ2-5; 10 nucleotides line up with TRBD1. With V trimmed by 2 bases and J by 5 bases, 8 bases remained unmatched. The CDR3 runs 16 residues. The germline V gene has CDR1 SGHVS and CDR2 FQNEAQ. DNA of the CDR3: TGTGCCAGCAGCTTACCCAGGACAGGGGGTCTGGAGACCCAGTACTTC. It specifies CASSLPRTGGLETQYF.

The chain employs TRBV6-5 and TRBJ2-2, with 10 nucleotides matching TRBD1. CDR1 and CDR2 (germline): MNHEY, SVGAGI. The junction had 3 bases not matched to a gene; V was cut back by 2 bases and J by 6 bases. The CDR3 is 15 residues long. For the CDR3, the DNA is TGTGCCAGCAGTTACAGGACAGGGGGGGCCGGGGAGCTGTTTTTT. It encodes CASSYRTGGAGELFF.

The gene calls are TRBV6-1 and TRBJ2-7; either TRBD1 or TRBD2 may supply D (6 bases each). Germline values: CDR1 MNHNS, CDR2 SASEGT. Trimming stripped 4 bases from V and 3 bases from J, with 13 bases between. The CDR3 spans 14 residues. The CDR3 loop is CASSVGRGLYEQYF. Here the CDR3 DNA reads TGTGCCAGCAGTGTGGGCAGGGGACTCTACGAGCAGTACTTC.

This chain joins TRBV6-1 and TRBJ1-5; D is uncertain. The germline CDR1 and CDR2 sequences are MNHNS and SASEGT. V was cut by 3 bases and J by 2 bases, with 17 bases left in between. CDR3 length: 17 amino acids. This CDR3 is CASSERGLGVGNQPQHF. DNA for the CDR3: TGTGCCAGCAGTGAGCGGGGTCTCGGGGTTGGCAATCAGCCCCAGCATTTT.

The chain's CDR3 is CSGGAVETQYF. As DNA, the CDR3 is TGCAGTGGGGGGGCTGTCGAGACCCAGTACTTC. This rearrangement joins TRBV20-1 to TRBJ2-5; either TRBD1 or TRBD2 may fit D (6 bases each). CDR1 and CDR2 from the germline V gene are DFQATT and SNEGSKA (reference sequence). The V gene lost 7 bases and the J gene lost 5 bases, with 11 bases spanning the gap. CDR3 size: 11 residues.

CDR3 sequence reads: CVCSQRKGADTQYF. DNA for the CDR3: TGCGTCTGTAGTCAGCGAAAGGGGGCAGATACGCAGTATTTT. The chain carries TRBV10-2 and TRBJ2-3; possibly TRBD1 for D (6 bases). CDR3 size: 14 residues. Germline CDR1 WSHSY, CDR2 SAAADI.

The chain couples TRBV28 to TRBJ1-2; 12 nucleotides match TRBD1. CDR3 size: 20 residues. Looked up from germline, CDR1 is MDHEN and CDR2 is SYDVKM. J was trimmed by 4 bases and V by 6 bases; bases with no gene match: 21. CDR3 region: CASSTLNPGQGAFKGYGYTF. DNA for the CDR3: TGTGCCAGCAGCACTTTAAACCCGGGACAGGGGGCATTTAAAGGCTATGGCTACACCTTC.

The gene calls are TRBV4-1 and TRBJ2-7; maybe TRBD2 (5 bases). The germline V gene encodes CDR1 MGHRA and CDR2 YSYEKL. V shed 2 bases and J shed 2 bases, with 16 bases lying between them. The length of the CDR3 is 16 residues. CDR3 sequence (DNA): TGCGCCAGCAGCCAACCAAAGCGAGGGTCCCCCTACGAGCAGTACTTC. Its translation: CASSQPKRGSPYEQYF.

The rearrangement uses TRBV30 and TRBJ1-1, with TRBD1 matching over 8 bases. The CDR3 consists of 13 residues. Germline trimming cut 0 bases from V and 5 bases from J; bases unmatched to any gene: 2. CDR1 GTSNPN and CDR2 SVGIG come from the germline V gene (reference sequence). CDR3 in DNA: TGTGCCTGGAGTGTACACAGGGGGACTGAAGCTTTCTTT. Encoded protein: CAWSVHRGTEAFF.

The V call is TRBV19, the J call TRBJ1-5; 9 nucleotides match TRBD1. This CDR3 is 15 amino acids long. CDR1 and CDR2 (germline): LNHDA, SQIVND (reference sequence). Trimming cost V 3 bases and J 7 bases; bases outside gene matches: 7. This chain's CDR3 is CASSILGQGLQPQHF. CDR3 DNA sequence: TGTGCCAGTAGTATTCTGGGACAGGGCCTACAGCCCCAGCATTTT.

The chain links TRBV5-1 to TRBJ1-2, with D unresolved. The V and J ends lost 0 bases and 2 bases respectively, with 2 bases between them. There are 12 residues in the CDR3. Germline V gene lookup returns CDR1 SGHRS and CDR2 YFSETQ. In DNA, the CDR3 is TGCGCCAGCAGCTTGGTCAACTATGGCTACACCTTC. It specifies CASSLVNYGYTF.

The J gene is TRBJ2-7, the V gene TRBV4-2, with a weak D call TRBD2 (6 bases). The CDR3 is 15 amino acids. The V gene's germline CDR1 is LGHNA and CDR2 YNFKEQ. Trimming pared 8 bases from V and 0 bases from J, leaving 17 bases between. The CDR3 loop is CASSGARGLSYEQYF. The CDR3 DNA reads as TGTGCCAGCTCCGGGGCCCGGGGACTCTCCTACGAGCAGTACTTC.

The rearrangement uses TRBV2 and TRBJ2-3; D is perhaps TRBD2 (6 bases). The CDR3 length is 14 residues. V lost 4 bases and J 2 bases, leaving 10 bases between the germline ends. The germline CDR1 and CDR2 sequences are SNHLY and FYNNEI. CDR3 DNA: TGTGCCAGCAGTGTAGGACTAACCACAGATACGCAGTATTTT. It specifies CASSVGLTTDTQYF.

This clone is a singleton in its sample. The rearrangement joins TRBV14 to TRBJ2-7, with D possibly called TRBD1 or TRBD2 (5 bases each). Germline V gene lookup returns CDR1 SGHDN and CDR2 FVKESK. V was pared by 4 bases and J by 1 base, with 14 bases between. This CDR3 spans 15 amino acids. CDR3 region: CASSLLGTGSYEQYF. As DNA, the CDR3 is TGTGCCAGCAGCCTCCTAGGGACGGGATCCTACGAGCAGTACTTC.

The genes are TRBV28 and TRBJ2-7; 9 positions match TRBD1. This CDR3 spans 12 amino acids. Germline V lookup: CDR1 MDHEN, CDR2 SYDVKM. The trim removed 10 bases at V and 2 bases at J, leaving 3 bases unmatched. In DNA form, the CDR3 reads TGTGCCATCCGGGACAGGGCCTACGAGCAGTACTTC. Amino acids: CAIRDRAYEQYF.

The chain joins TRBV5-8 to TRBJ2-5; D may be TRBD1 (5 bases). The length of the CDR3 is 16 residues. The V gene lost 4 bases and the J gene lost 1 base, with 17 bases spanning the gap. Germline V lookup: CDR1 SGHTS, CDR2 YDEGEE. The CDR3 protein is CASSKGTGRFQETQYF. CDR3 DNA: TGTGCCAGCAGCAAGGGCACAGGAAGGTTCCAAGAGACCCAGTACTTC. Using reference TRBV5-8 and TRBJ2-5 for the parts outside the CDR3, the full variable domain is EAGVTQSPTHLIKTRGQQATLRCSPISGHTSVYWYQQALGLGLQFLLWYDEGEERNRGNFPPRFSGRQFPNYSSELNVNALELEDSALYLCASSKGTGRFQETQYFGPGTRLLVL.

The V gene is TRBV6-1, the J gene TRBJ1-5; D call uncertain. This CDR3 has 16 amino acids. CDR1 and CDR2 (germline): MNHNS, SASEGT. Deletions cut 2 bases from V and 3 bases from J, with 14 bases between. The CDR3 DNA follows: TGTGCCAGCAGTGAATACCCAGGACGGGTCAATCAGCCCCAGCATTTT. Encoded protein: CASSEYPGRVNQPQHF.

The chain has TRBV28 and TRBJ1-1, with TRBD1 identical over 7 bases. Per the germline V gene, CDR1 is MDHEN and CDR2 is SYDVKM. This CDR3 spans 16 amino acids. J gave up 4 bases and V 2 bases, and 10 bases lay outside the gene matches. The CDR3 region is CASSLGGQGVRTEAFF. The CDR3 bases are TGTGCCAGCAGTTTAGGGGGGCAGGGGGTGCGCACTGAAGCTTTCTTT.

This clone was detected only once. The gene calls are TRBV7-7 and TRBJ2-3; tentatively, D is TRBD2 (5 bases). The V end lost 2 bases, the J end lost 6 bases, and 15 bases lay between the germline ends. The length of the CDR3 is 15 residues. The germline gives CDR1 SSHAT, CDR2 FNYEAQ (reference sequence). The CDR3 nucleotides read TGTGCCAGCAGCTTACGCTCGCGGACTCAGGATACGCAGTATTTT. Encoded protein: CASSLRSRTQDTQYF.

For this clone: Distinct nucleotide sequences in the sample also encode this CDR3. In DNA form, the CDR3 reads TGTGCCAGCAGTTTAAGGCAGGGAGGGAATCAGCCCCAGCATTTT. Amino acids: CASSLRQGGNQPQHF. V gene TRBV27 combines with J gene TRBJ1-5, with D possibly matching TRBD1 (5 bases). This CDR3 has 15 residues. V gave up 2 bases and J gave up 4 bases, with 12 bases separating them. Germline V lookup: CDR1 MNHEY, CDR2 SMNVEV (reference sequence).

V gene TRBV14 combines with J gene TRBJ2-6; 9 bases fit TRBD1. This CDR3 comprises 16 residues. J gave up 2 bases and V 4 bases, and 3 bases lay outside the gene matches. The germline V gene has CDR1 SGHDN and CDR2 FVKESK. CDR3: CASSLDRGAGANVLTF. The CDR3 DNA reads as TGTGCCAGCAGCCTGGACAGGGGAGCTGGGGCCAACGTCCTGACTTTC.

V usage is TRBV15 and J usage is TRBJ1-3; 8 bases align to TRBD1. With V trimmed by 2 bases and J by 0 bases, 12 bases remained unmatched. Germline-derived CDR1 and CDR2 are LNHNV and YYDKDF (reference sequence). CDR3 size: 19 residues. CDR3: CATSRFQSQGARSGNTIYF. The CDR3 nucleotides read TGTGCCACCAGCAGATTCCAGAGTCAGGGGGCCCGCTCTGGAAACACCATATATTTT.

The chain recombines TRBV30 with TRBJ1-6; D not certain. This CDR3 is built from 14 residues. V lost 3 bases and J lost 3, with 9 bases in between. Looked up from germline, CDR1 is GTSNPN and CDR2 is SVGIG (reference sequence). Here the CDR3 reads CAWRTDDYNSPLHF. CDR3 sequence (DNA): TGTGCCTGGAGAACGGATGACTATAATTCACCCCTCCACTTT.

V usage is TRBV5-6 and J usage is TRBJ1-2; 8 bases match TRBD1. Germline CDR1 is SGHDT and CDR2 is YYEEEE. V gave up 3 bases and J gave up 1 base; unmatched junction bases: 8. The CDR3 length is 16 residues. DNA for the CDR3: TGTGCCAGCAGCTCACCGCGACAGGGGATTAACTATGGCTACACCTTC. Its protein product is CASSSPRQGINYGYTF.

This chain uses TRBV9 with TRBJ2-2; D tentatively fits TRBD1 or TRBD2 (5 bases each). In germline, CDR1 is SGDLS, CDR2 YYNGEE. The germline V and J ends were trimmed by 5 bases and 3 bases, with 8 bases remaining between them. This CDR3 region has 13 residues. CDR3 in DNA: TGTGCCAGCAGTGGGGGTCACACCGGGGAGCTGTTTTTT. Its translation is CASSGGHTGELFF.

The CDR3 DNA follows: TGTGCCATCAGTGTAAGAGGGCTGGATGAGCAGTTCTTC. Translating gives CAISVRGLDEQFF. This rearrangement joins TRBV10-3 to TRBJ2-1; D possibly corresponds to TRBD2 (5 bases). CDR1 is ENHRY and CDR2 is SYGVKD in the germline V gene. Trimming stripped 4 bases from V and 8 bases from J, with 12 bases between. The CDR3 contains 13 residues.